Reported below is one T cell receptor (beta chain). No antigen is known for it. Nothing much larger sits one base from this clone, and base qualities are not available. The sample belongs to a study of OX40 agonist ivuxolimab in advanced cancers. For the study in its entirety: The costimulatory receptor OX40 (CD134) was targeted by ivuxolimab, a fully human IgG2 agonistic monoclonal antibody. Intravenous ivuxolimab was administered to patients every 2 weeks at six dose levels: 0.01, 0.1, 0.3, 1.5, 3 and 10 mg/kg. Among the 52 dose-escalation patients, some 20 had hepatocellular carcinoma, approximately 15 melanoma, 9 renal cell carcinoma and 9 head and neck cancer. In the dose-escalation cohort, about four fifths of patients were male, and the mean age was approximately 60 years with a range of roughly 20 to 79. Patients were allowed to have had prior anti-PD-1, anti-PD-L1 or anti-CTLA-4 therapy, and approximately 39% of the dose-escalation patients had been treated with checkpoint inhibitors. Partial responses were achieved by three dose-escalation patients, of whom one had hepatocellular carcinoma and two had cutaneous melanoma. Peripheral TCRbeta sequencing was intended to test whether TCR sequence diversity was altered and clonal T-cell expansion was caused by ivuxolimab. The paper covers the monotherapy dose-escalation part of the phase I ivuxolimab trial, which included N of about 50 patients. The investigation overall reported the following: Clonal expansion of both CD4+ and CD8+ blood T cells was observed from baseline to week 6 at doses 0.1 to 3.0 mg/kg. The antigen specificity of the peripheral T cells that underwent clonal expansion was not determined. Low levels of normalized T-cell clonal expansion were also seen in some patients who did not respond. After ivuxolimab, CD8+ T cells had more expanded clones than CD4+ T cells on average. In the 0.1-3.0 mg/kg groups, partial responders had among the lowest normalized peripheral clonal expansion, particularly in CD8+ T cells.

To sequence the TCRbeta CDR3 region, genomic DNA was isolated from the sorted cells. The immunoSEQ Assay was used for sequencing of TCRbeta CDR3 regions. TCRdb limited this immuneACCESS table to in-frame rearrangements with V and J called. A share of clones is missing; checked studies link under half to unresolved V genes, and the rest is unexplained. In this sample the table shows around 58,000 clones, around 89% of which occur a single time. The top ten constitute 1.3% to 1.5% of the sample. Patients with autoimmune disease history or receiving systemic immunosuppression were excluded from the trial. Peripheral blood for TCR sequencing was collected from all dose cohorts at baseline, on cycle 4 day 1, and on cycle 7 day 1. The samples were drawn from a first-in-human, open-label, multicenter phase I dose-escalation trial of ivuxolimab. Adults with locally advanced or metastatic head and neck squamous cell, hepatocellular, melanoma or renal cell carcinoma were enrolled in the trial. Before TCR sequencing, CD4+ and CD8+ T cells were separately sorted from peripheral blood.

The sequence derives from an adult with an advanced solid tumor such as melanoma, head and neck, liver or kidney cancer. Material: CD4+ or CD8+ T cells sorted from blood, obtained in a trial of the OX40 agonist ivuxolimab.

The CDR3 protein sequence reads: CAIGEFTGELFF. The sequenced DNA: TGTGCCATCGGGGAATTCACCGGGGAGCTGTTTTTT. The V and J segments used are TRBV10-3 and TRBJ2-2, with the D gene too uncertain to name. Reading the germline V gene gives CDR1 ENHRY and CDR2 SYGVKD. The CDR3 goes from the cysteine to the phenylalanine over 12 residues. Solely the CDR3 DNA is kept, with 36 bases framed from the first base. V sheds 8 bases and J sheds 4 bases, leaving 8 bases between their ends.